This T cell receptor (beta chain) was identified in a study of cytomegalovirus exposure and HLA in healthy donors. In the PCR, 60 Vbeta and 13 Jbeta primers were used. Method: immunoSEQ multiplex PCR; TCRdb's copy keeps in-frame clones and lacks some. This table holds 220,000 or so clones. CDR3 length: 14 residues. Germline lookup yields CDR1 LNHDA and CDR2 SQIVND (reference sequence). V was cut by 1 base and J by 4 bases, with 10 bases left in between. The TCR was taken from a girl aged 2-10 years in good health and CMV-seropositive. V usage is TRBV19 and J usage is TRBJ1-2; D may be TRBD1 (6 bases). The sequenced sample was PBMCs. The CDR3 nucleotides read TGTGCCAGTAGTATAGTAGGGGGAAGCTATGGCTACACCTTC. The encoded protein is CASSIVGGSYGYTF.